This TCR beta chain was recovered during a study of T cells after yellow fever vaccination. About the study: Preparation of the low-cell-number fractions used SMART-Seq v4 Ultra Low Input.

The V segment lost 6 bases and the J segment 0 bases; nucleotides outside the gene matches: 6. This CDR3 is built from 15 residues. This clonotype was observed many times. Its specificity is not known. General observations from the study: Only a small proportion of the clonotypes turned up in both the CD4 and the CD8 compartments, likely arising from convergent recombination. Re-detected after boosting: most primary clones, 96% of CD4 and about 89% of CD8.

The study made its TCR cDNA through 5'RACE template switching. That step introduced a universal primer site along with UMIs. TCRdb re-called the 5' RACE reads through MiXCR, storing one row per CDR3 protein. The data hold hundreds of thousands of distinct CDR3 sequences, with roughly 12% observed a single time. V and J are TRBV12-3 or TRBV12-4 and TRBJ2-3, with 7 positions matching TRBD1. The material was PBMCs, obtained on the day of the yellow fever booster vaccination. The origin of this receptor is a man aged 25-45 years who received the YFV17D yellow fever vaccine. The CDR3 region is CASRRQGASTDTQYF. In DNA, the CDR3 is TGTGCCAGCAGGAGACAGGGAGCAAGCACAGATACGCAGTATTTT.